This T cell receptor (beta chain) was captured in a study of blood T cell repertoires in COVID-19. Living in 24 US areas, the participants were between roughly 18 and 90 years of age. The V and J ends lost 3 bases and 4 bases respectively, with 7 bases between them. Germline V lookup: CDR1 SGHAT, CDR2 FQNNGV. The CDR3 runs 13 residues. Here immunoSEQ multiplex PCR was the method, and the copy in TCRdb shows in-frame clones only, minus some. The sample lists around 250,000 clones, 84% seen once, with roughly 4% in the top ten. This TCR came from a man aged 25-45 years with acute COVID-19. The sequenced sample was PBMCs or T cells enriched from blood (not recorded which). V usage is TRBV11-2 and J usage is TRBJ2-1, with D possibly matching TRBD2 (5 bases). For the CDR3, the DNA is TGTGCCAGCAGCTTCTCGGGGTACAATGAGCAGTTCTTC. This codes for CASSFSGYNEQFF. The variable domain in full, completed from reference TRBV11-2 and TRBJ2-1, reads EAGVAQSPRYKIIEKRQSVAFWCNPISGHATLYWYQQILGQGPKLLIQFQNNGVVDDSQLPKDRFSAERLKGVDSTLKIQPAKLEDSAVYLCASSFSGYNEQFFGPGTRLTVL.